Below are 7 T cell receptor beta chains sequenced from a single sample in a study of cytomegalovirus exposure and HLA in healthy donors. Researchers ran the PCR with 60 Vbeta and 13 Jbeta primers. Sequencing was performed with immunoSEQ multiplex PCR; in TCRdb, only in-frame clones are kept and a portion is missing. The table lists around 94,000 clones, roughly three fifths of them singletons, with roughly 3.9% in the top ten. Sequencing used PBMCs. These TCRs come from a man aged 25 to 40 in good health and CMV-seronegative.

V and J are TRBV7-2 and TRBJ1-4, with 10 bases fitting TRBD1. The CDR3 spans 14 residues. Germline loops: CDR1 SGHTA, CDR2 FQGNSA. With 4 bases clipped from V and 6 bases from J, the junction kept 2 bases outside the gene matches. The CDR3 is CASSSDRGDEKLFF. The CDR3 DNA reads TGTGCCAGCAGCTCGGACAGGGGGGATGAAAAACTGTTTTTT.

This clone was counted a few times. The chain is built from TRBV18 and TRBJ1-2; maybe TRBD1 (5 bases). The V gene lost 2 bases and the J gene lost 8 bases, with 15 bases spanning the gap. This CDR3 contains 14 residues. From germline, CDR1 is KGHSH and CDR2 LQKENI. This CDR3 is CASSPEAGNPGYTF. The CDR3 region has the DNA TGTGCCAGCTCACCAGAGGCAGGGAACCCCGGCTACACCTTC. Combining the CDR3 with reference TRBV18 and TRBJ1-2 gives the whole variable domain NAGVMQNPRHLVRRRGQEARLRCSPMKGHSHVYWYRQLPEEGLKFMVYLQKENIIDESGMPKERFSAEFPKEGPSILRIQQVVRGDSAAYFCASSPEAGNPGYTFGSGTRLTVV.

DNA of the CDR3: TGTGCCAGCAGCGTAGGGGACAGGAACCTCTTCTCTGGAAACACCATATATTTT. Its protein product is CASSVGDRNLFSGNTIYF. The chain combines TRBV9 with TRBJ1-3; 8 bases map to TRBD1. V dropped 0 bases and J dropped 0; count of bases not matched to a gene: 8. This CDR3 is built from 18 residues. Germline CDR1 SGDLS, CDR2 YYNGEE.

The rearrangement links TRBV7-9 to TRBJ1-1; possible D gene TRBD1, 5 bases. Between the trimmed V and J ends, which lost 5 bases and 3 bases, there was a span of 13 bases. The CDR3 has 14 residues. The V gene's germline CDR1 is SEHNR and CDR2 FQNEAQ (reference sequence). CDR3 residues: CASSLSSGDTEAFF. In DNA, the CDR3 is TGTGCCAGCAGCCTCTCATCGGGGGACACTGAAGCTTTCTTT. Full variable domain (missing parts from reference TRBV7-9 and TRBJ1-1): DTGVSQNPRHKITKRGQNVTFRCDPISEHNRLYWYRQTLGQGPEFLTYFQNEAQLEKSRLLSDRFSAERPKGSFSTLEIQRTEQGDSAMYLCASSLSSGDTEAFFGQGTRLTVV.

This chain links TRBV5-1 with TRBJ2-1, with D perhaps matching TRBD2 (7 bases). The CDR3 length is 16 residues. Per germline, CDR1 SGHRS and CDR2 YFSETQ. V was trimmed by 2 bases and J by 5 bases, leaving 17 bases between them. The CDR3 spells CASSFIRTRGNNEQFF. CDR3 nucleotides: TGCGCCAGCAGCTTCATAAGGACTAGGGGGAACAATGAGCAGTTCTTC.

The rearrangement links TRBV29-1 to TRBJ2-7, with TRBD1 identical over 9 bases. In germline, CDR1 is SQVTM, CDR2 ANQGSEA. V was clipped by 5 bases and J by 4 bases; unmatched bases: 9. The CDR3 sequence is 14 residues long. DNA for the CDR3: TGCAGCGTTCAAGCCGGGACAGGGATTTACGAGCAGTACTTC. This translates into CSVQAGTGIYEQYF.

This sequence joins TRBV27 and TRBJ2-1; 13 bases agree with TRBD2. CDR1 and CDR2 (germline): MNHEY, SMNVEV (reference sequence). V dropped 8 bases and J dropped 7; count of bases not matched to a gene: 5. The length of the CDR3 is 14 residues. In nucleotides, the CDR3 is TGTGCCAGCCGGACTAGCGGGGGTTTAAATGAGCAGTTCTTC. Translation: CASRTSGGLNEQFF.